This record looks at one T cell receptor (beta chain) sequence and its context. What this receptor recognizes is not known. Per-base quality was not reported, and no clone a single base away is much larger than it. Clipping removes 5 bases from V and 1 base from J, with 4 as the unmatched junction base count. Counted from cysteine to phenylalanine, this CDR3 has 14 amino acids. Solely the CDR3 DNA is kept, with 42 bases framed from the first base. Per the germline V gene, MNHEY is the CDR1 and SVGAGI is the CDR2. The CDR3 regions of human TCRbeta chains were analyzed by immunosequencing. The study's own analysis went as follows. Repertoire TCRs were checked for matches against a reference library of SARS-CoV-2-specific TCRs that had been generated using the MIRA antigen-specificity platform. Breadth was defined as the fraction of unique TCRs that were SARS-CoV-2-associated. Depth was defined as the fraction of total T cells that were SARS-CoV-2-associated. Using the MIRA data, each spike-specific TCR was mapped to the spike region that the TCR reacts to and placed in a CD4 or CD8 class. Log10-transformed breadth and depth values were compared by one-way ANOVA with Sidak's multiple comparisons tests. TCRdb took over this immuneACCESS table, retaining in-frame rearrangements with V and J assigned. Such tables are incomplete; in checked studies, under half of the missing clones stem from an unresolved V gene, and the remainder is unexplained. Clone size and the V and J calls come from that table; the DNA yielded D and trimming. This sample gives over 90,000 clones in total; about nine tenths of them show up just once. The ten largest clonotypes hold about 48% of the sample.

These data come from a study of T cell responses to AZD1222 COVID-19 vaccine (dated by TCRdb to the early 2020s). At the level of the whole study: AZD1222 recipients given second doses at about 4 weeks or at about 12 weeks were pooled, since spike-specific TCR depth and breadth were not found to differ between the two schedules. A total of 233 trial participants underwent TCR sequencing, of whom 200 to 220 had received two doses of AZD1222 and 26 had received two doses of the MenACWY control vaccine. Trial participants were enrolled into age subgroups of 18-55, 56-69 and 70-plus years, which contained roughly 140, 27 and 60 TCR-sequenced participants, respectively.

The study at large found these results: Because no day 14 peak-response samples were available, repertoires were characterized only after the peak T cell response. Participants were mostly white British, with more females than males. The authors suggested clonal diversity may have been underestimated. After two AZD1222 doses, both the breadth and the depth of spike-specific TCRs were significantly higher than at day 0 and than in MenACWY recipients. In the small 56-69-year group, the increase in depth fell short of significance, most likely because of low power. Conclusions about previously exposed vaccinees are limited because only 5 or 6 AZD1222 recipients were SARS-CoV-2 seropositive at baseline. Nearly half of unique spike-specific TCRs reportedly recognized epitopes outside regions mutated in the B.1.351 and B.1.1.7 variants. CD4 TCRs associated with the vaccine covered the entire spike protein, and the dominant responses were in regions 160-218 and 743-854.

What the time point label conveys for this sample: baseline before first vaccination. Samples from vaccinated people were obtained from the UK trials COV001 and COV002, which included a single-blind randomized controlled phase 2/3 trial of AZD1222 (ChAdOx1 nCoV-19) in healthy adults. For TCRbeta chain sequencing, PBMC samples from trial participants were taken at day 0 and at day 28 after the second dose. This specimen consisted of peripheral blood, obtained on day 0 of AZD1222 vaccination. The sequence links TRBV6-5 to TRBJ1-2, with 7 bases aligning to TRBD1. The TCR was taken from an adult in good health. At the DNA level, the sequence is TGTGCCAGCAGTCCAGGGGGGGTTAACTATGGCTACACCTTC. It specifies CASSPGGVNYGYTF.